A single sample is the source of the 26 T cell receptor beta chains below, sequenced in a study of CD8 T cells in ankylosing spondylitis. Study-wide results and limits: Blood of patients with ankylosing spondylitis appeared to be characterized by a TCR beta motif of eight highly homologous variants.

TCRdb passed the 5' RACE reads through MiXCR, listing each CDR3 protein once. Here the sample spans 200,000 to 250,000 distinct CDR3 sequences, 15% to 20% being singletons. For these TCRs, the target antigens are not known. Sequenced sample: blood, either unsorted or a sorted T cell fraction (not recorded which). These receptors originate from a male donor with ankylosing spondylitis.

This clonotype was detected many times. This chain connects TRBV4-1 to TRBJ2-1; no firm D call. The V gene lost 0 bases and the J gene lost 7 bases, with 4 bases spanning the gap. Germline CDR1 reads MGHRA; CDR2 reads YSYEKL. The CDR3 loop spans 12 amino acids. CDR3 nucleotide sequence: TGCGCCAGCAGCCAAGATGGGAATGAGCAGTTCTTC. It codes for CASSQDGNEQFF.

This clonotype was counted a few times. V usage is TRBV12-3 or TRBV12-4 and J usage is TRBJ1-1; a weak D match, TRBD1 (6 bases). V dropped 7 bases and J dropped 5 bases, with 17 bases sitting between them. This CDR3 is 14 amino acids long. In DNA form, the CDR3 reads TGTGCCAGCAATACACAGGGACTGGAGACTGAAGCTTTCTTT. This sequence encodes CASNTQGLETEAFF.

CDR3 loop: CASSPGLAGGPDTQYF. In DNA form, the CDR3 reads TGCGCCAGCAGCCCGGGACTAGCGGGAGGGCCAGATACGCAGTATTTT. This chain uses TRBV4-3 with TRBJ2-3, with 16 bases matching TRBD2. The CDR3 spans 16 residues. Germline trimming cut 4 bases from V and 4 bases from J; bases unmatched to any gene: 2. CDR1 is LGHNA and CDR2 is YSLEER in the germline V gene.

This clonotype has only a few counts. This chain connects TRBV7-9 to TRBJ2-7; 8 nucleotides align to TRBD2. The CDR3 consists of 16 residues. The V and J ends lost 1 base and 4 bases, in that order; junction bases with no gene match: 9. CDR1 and CDR2 from the germline V gene are SEHNR and FQNEAQ (reference sequence). The CDR3 region has the DNA TGTGCCAGCAGCTTAGAGGTGGCTAGCGGGTTATACGAGCAGTACTTC. This gives the protein CASSLEVASGLYEQYF.

V gene TRBV19 combines with J gene TRBJ1-5; 9 nucleotides agree with TRBD1. The CDR3 is 17 residues long. In germline, CDR1 is LNHDA, CDR2 SQIVND (reference sequence). The V segment lost 7 bases and the J segment 3 bases; nucleotides outside the gene matches: 13. The CDR3, as DNA: TGTGCCAGTATCAACACAGGGGGCGCGTCTTTCAATCAGCCCCAGCATTTT. It is translated as CASINTGGASFNQPQHF.

There are many counts of this clonotype. This chain links TRBV5-6 with TRBJ2-1; a possible D gene is TRBD2 (6 bases). Trimming cost V 7 bases and J 5 bases, with 10 bases left between them. The length of the CDR3 is 12 residues. Per the germline V gene, CDR1 is SGHDT and CDR2 is YYEEEE. The CDR3 DNA follows: TGTGCCAGCGCCGGGGGAAACAATGAGCAGTTCTTC. Translation: CASAGGNNEQFF.

This chain links TRBV6-2 or TRBV6-3 with TRBJ2-1; 9 nucleotides align to TRBD2. This CDR3 has 14 amino acids. Germline trimming cut 8 bases from V and 9 bases from J; bases unmatched to any gene: 11. In germline, CDR1 is MNHEY, CDR2 SVGEGT. The CDR3, as DNA: TGTGCCAGCGAAATACTAGCGGGTGCCGCTGAGCAGTTCTTC. Translation: CASEILAGAAEQFF.

The table lists this clonotype with a few counts. The rearrangement links TRBV20-1 to TRBJ1-2; TRBD1 aligns across 9 bases. CDR3 length: 14 residues. The V gene's germline CDR1 is DFQATT and CDR2 SNEGSKA (reference sequence). Germline trimming cut 4 bases from V and 4 bases from J; bases unmatched to any gene: 7. DNA for the CDR3: TGCAGTGCTACCCGGGACAGGGTGGTCTATGGCTACACCTTC. This translates into CSATRDRVVYGYTF.

V gene TRBV12-3 or TRBV12-4 combines with J gene TRBJ2-3; 8 bases fit TRBD2. The V and J ends lost 8 bases and 0 bases, in that order; junction bases with no gene match: 10. The CDR3 loop spans 16 amino acids. CDR3 coding DNA: TGTGCCAGCTCGGGGGGGACACGTACTAGCACAGATACGCAGTATTTT. This encodes CASSGGTRTSTDTQYF.

This sequence joins TRBV6-4 and TRBJ2-3; 11 bases are shared with TRBD1. The V gene's germline CDR1 is MRHNA and CDR2 SNTAGT. The CDR3 is made up of 16 amino acids. With V trimmed by 5 bases and J by 5 bases, 9 bases remained unmatched. The CDR3 nucleotides read TGTGCCAGCAGTCCAACCCCGGGACAGGGGGGAGATACGCAGTATTTT. Its protein is CASSPTPGQGGDTQYF.

This clonotype showed up many times. This chain links TRBV12-3 or TRBV12-4 with TRBJ2-3; tentatively, D is TRBD1 or TRBD2 (7 bases each). The V and J ends lost 8 bases and 1 base respectively, with 16 bases between them. The CDR3 consists of 15 residues. The CDR3 nucleotides read TGTGCCAGCTCCCCAGGGGGGGGGCGCACAGATACGCAGTATTTT. This encodes CASSPGGGRTDTQYF.

This clonotype was picked up a small number of times. The V and J genes are TRBV12-3 or TRBV12-4 and TRBJ2-1, with D hard to call. Trimming took off 8 bases at V and 7 bases at J, with 9 bases between the two ends. The CDR3 has 11 residues. The CDR3 DNA follows: TGTGCCAGCGGCCCCCCTAATGAGCAGTTCTTC. Protein sequence: CASGPPNEQFF.

The chain combines TRBV4-1 with TRBJ1-5; D call uncertain. The V end was cut by 1 base, the J end by 3 bases, with 13 bases between. Germline assignment: CDR1 MGHRA and CDR2 YSYEKL. The CDR3 extends over 16 amino acids. Written as DNA, the CDR3 is TGCGCCAGCAGCCAAGTGTTGGGAGAGGACAATCAGCCCCAGCATTTT. Translating it yields CASSQVLGEDNQPQHF.

This clonotype was seen a handful of times. The gene calls are TRBV4-1 and TRBJ2-1, with 7 bases that match TRBD2. This CDR3 has 15 amino acids. Unmatched junction bases numbered 3, after V lost 1 base and J lost 3 bases. CDR1 MGHRA and CDR2 YSYEKL come from the germline V gene. The CDR3 DNA is TGCGCCAGCAGCCAAGCAAGCGGGATCTACAATGAGCAGTTCTTC. Amino acid sequence: CASSQASGIYNEQFF.

V is TRBV4-2 and J is TRBJ2-1; TRBD2 agrees at 7 bases. The CDR3 is made up of 15 amino acids. The ends lost 0 bases at V and 6 bases at J; junction bases unmatched: 5. Germline assignment: CDR1 LGHNA and CDR2 YNFKEQ. CDR3 loop: CASSQEEASGNEQFF. CDR3 nucleotide sequence: TGTGCCAGCAGCCAAGAGGAGGCTAGCGGCAATGAGCAGTTCTTC.

This clonotype was counted ten times or more. V usage is TRBV5-1 and J usage is TRBJ2-3; 11 nucleotides match TRBD2. CDR1 SGHRS and CDR2 YFSETQ come from the germline V gene. V was clipped by 2 bases and J by 0 bases; unmatched bases: 5. The CDR3 totals 17 residues. The CDR3 region is CASSFWGTSGSTDTQYF. CDR3 nucleotide sequence: TGCGCCAGCAGCTTTTGGGGGACTAGCGGAAGCACAGATACGCAGTATTTT.

The CDR3, as DNA: TGCGCCAGCAGCCAAGTCGCAGACCGGGTCGGTGGCTCCTATAATTCACCCCTCCACTTT. Protein product: CASSQVADRVGGSYNSPLHF. This chain uses TRBV4-1 with TRBJ1-6; D not resolved. With 1 base removed from V and 0 bases from J, the gap between germline ends came to 19 bases. The length of the CDR3 is 20 residues. The germline gives CDR1 MGHRA, CDR2 YSYEKL.

This clonotype has ten or more counts. The genes are TRBV4-3 and TRBJ2-3; D is perhaps TRBD2 (6 bases). This CDR3 is built from 16 residues. CDR1 is LGHNA, CDR2 YSLEER, per germline. Trimming took 0 bases from V and 4 from J, leaving 14 bases between them. The CDR3 sequence: CASSQDYTSLPDTQYF. Here the CDR3 DNA reads TGCGCCAGCAGCCAAGATTATACTAGCCTTCCAGATACGCAGTATTTT.

The chain combines TRBV3-1 with TRBJ1-1, with D possibly matching TRBD1 (6 bases). The germline gives CDR1 LGHDT, CDR2 YNNKEL (reference sequence). V gave up 2 bases and J gave up 3 bases, with 10 bases separating them. The CDR3 loop spans 14 amino acids. As DNA, the CDR3 is TGTGCCAGCAGCCAACGGCCAGGGGACACTGAAGCTTTCTTT. Translation gives CASSQRPGDTEAFF.

Here the CDR3 reads CASIGTRGYTF. The DNA of the CDR3 is TGTGCCAGCATTGGGACACGGGGCTACACCTTC. This chain joins TRBV2 and TRBJ1-2, with a weak D call TRBD1 (6 bases). The V gene's germline CDR1 is SNHLY and CDR2 FYNNEI. V was clipped by 7 bases and J by 8 bases, with 11 bases between them. The CDR3 totals 11 residues.

J is TRBJ2-7 and V is TRBV4-1, with 8 bases fitting TRBD1. This CDR3 region has 14 residues. J gave up 0 bases and V 4 bases, and 2 bases lay outside the gene matches. Germline CDR1 MGHRA, CDR2 YSYEKL. The chain's CDR3 is CASSPQGVSYEQYF. The CDR3 DNA reads TGCGCCAGCAGCCCACAGGGGGTCTCCTACGAGCAGTACTTC.

V is TRBV5-1 and J is TRBJ1-2; D is ambiguous. This CDR3 has 11 amino acids. CDR1 is SGHRS and CDR2 is YFSETQ in the germline V gene. V was pared by 9 bases and J by 7 bases, with 13 bases between. The CDR3 region is CATNTGGGYTF. The CDR3 bases are TGCGCCACCAATACGGGAGGTGGCTACACCTTC. Filled out from reference TRBV5-1 and TRBJ1-2, the complete variable domain reads KAGVTQTPRYLIKTRGQQVTLSCSPISGHRSVSWYQQTPGQGLQFLFEYFSETQRNKGNFPGRFSGRQFSNSRSEMNVSTLELGDSALYLCATNTGGGYTFGSGTRLTVV.

The chain links TRBV30 to TRBJ1-1, with a tentative D call TRBD1 (5 bases). This CDR3 spans 13 amino acids. The V gene's germline CDR1 is GTSNPN and CDR2 SVGIG (reference sequence). Trimming removed 2 bases at V and 6 bases at J, with 13 bases between. The CDR3 coding sequence is TGTGCCTGGAGTCCCCTCGGGGGAGCTGAAGCTTTCTTT. This codes for CAWSPLGGAEAFF.

V is TRBV4-3 and J is TRBJ2-1; perhaps D is TRBD1 or TRBD2 (6 bases each). Germline V gene data show CDR1 as LGHNA and CDR2 as YSLEER. CDR3 size: 16 residues. Trimming left V 1 base short and J 4 bases short, with 14 bases between. CDR3 in amino acids: CASSQGGAAEYNEQFF. As DNA, the CDR3 is TGCGCCAGCAGCCAAGGGGGGGCAGCGGAGTACAATGAGCAGTTCTTC.

This clonotype was recorded many times. The genes are TRBV5-6 and TRBJ2-1; D possibly corresponds to TRBD2 (6 bases). Germline-derived CDR1 and CDR2 are SGHDT and YYEEEE. There are 16 residues in the CDR3. The V end lost 5 bases, the J end lost 0 bases, and 15 bases lay between the germline ends. The CDR3 nucleotides read TGTGCCAGCAGGTCCTTAGCGGAGAGCTCCTACAATGAGCAGTTCTTC. Its translation is CASRSLAESSYNEQFF.

The V gene is TRBV5-5, the J gene TRBJ2-3, with a weak D call TRBD2 (5 bases). Germline lookup yields CDR1 SGHKS and CDR2 YYEKEE (reference sequence). This CDR3 region has 14 residues. The V and J ends lost 0 bases and 6 bases respectively, with 11 bases between them. The CDR3 is CASSLAEGPDTQYF. The CDR3 DNA is TGTGCCAGCAGCTTGGCCGAGGGCCCCGATACGCAGTATTTT. The full variable domain, rest sourced from reference TRBV5-5 and TRBJ2-3, is DAGVTQSPTHLIKTRGQQVTLRCSPISGHKSVSWYQQVLGQGPQFIFQYYEKEERGRGNFPDRFSARQFPNYSSELNVNALLLGDSALYLCASSLAEGPDTQYFGPGTRLTVL.